Listed below are T cell receptor beta chains from one sample, sequenced in a study of liver allograft versus peripheral blood T cells. TCRdb passed the reads through MiXCR, listing each CDR3 protein once. The sample shows approximately 8,600 distinct CDR3 sequences, over 15% of them seen only once. These receptors originate from a human patient who had a liver transplant. The graft donor may be the source of some T cells. Each CDR3 is given with its conserved first and last residue. The order of the fields is V gene, D gene, clone size, J gene, CDR3 DNA, CDR3 protein. D genes are given only for firm matches. Size tells how often a clone was seen (once, few, many) or the class of an expanded clone, and some rows leave it out.

TRBV27	NA	medium-sized	TRBJ1-4	TGTGCCAGCAGTTTACAGGGAAGTGAAAAACTGTTTTTT	CASSLQGSEKLFF
TRBV7-2	TRBD2	NA	TRBJ2-5	TGTGCCAGCAGCTTCGCCCAGCTAGCGGGGGAGGAGACCCAGTACTTC	CASSFAQLAGEETQYF
TRBV19	NA	medium-sized	TRBJ1-1	TGTGCCAGTAGCAACCAGGGCAACACTGAAGCTTTCTTT	CASSNQGNTEAFF
TRBV24-1	TRBD2	few	TRBJ2-3	TGTGCCACCAGTACCAGCGGGGGGCCGGGGGATACGCAGTATTTT	CATSTSGGPGDTQYF
TRBV30	NA	NA	TRBJ1-3	TGTGCACTATCCCAGGCCGCCTCTGGAAACACCATATATTTT	CALSQAASGNTIYF
TRBV20-1	NA	few	TRBJ2-1	TGCAGTGCTAGCCCGGGACCGGGCCTAGTGGGGCCTTACAATGAGCAGTTCTTC	CSASPGPGLVGPYNEQFF
TRBV5-6	NA	medium-sized	TRBJ2-7	TGTGCCAGCAGCTCGTTGACAGTAACCTACGAGCAGTACTTC	CASSSLTVTYEQYF
TRBV20-1	NA	NA	TRBJ2-7	TGCAGTGCTCCCCCCGCAGGGGCTGCCGGGCAGTACTTC	CSAPPAGAAGQYF
TRBV29-1	NA	medium-sized	TRBJ1-2	TGCAGCGTTGAACAGGGAGGATTCTATGGCTACACCTTC	CSVEQGGFYGYTF
TRBV18	TRBD1	medium-sized	TRBJ1-4	TGTGCCAGCTCACCCGCGGGACAGGGGGATTCCAAACTGTTTTTT	CASSPAGQGDSKLFF
TRBV6-5	NA	medium-sized	TRBJ1-2	TGTGCCAGCAGTTACTCGATCGGAGGAAGCTATGGCTACACCTTC	CASSYSIGGSYGYTF
TRBV7-9	NA	medium-sized	TRBJ1-6	TGTGCCAGCACGGATGCCTATAATTCACCCCTCCACTTT	CASTDAYNSPLHF
TRBV6-2/TRBV6-3	NA	medium-sized	TRBJ1-6	TGTGCCAGCAGTTTGGGTCCGTATAATTCACCCCTCCACTTT	CASSLGPYNSPLHF
TRBV20-1	NA	NA	TRBJ1-5	TGCAGTGCAACGACAGAGAAAGATCAGCCCCAGCATTTT	CSATTEKDQPQHF
TRBV29-1	TRBD1	medium-sized	TRBJ2-7	TGCAGCGTTGATGAGGGGGCAGACGAGCAGTACTTC	CSVDEGADEQYF
TRBV4-3	NA	NA	TRBJ1-1	TGCGCCAGCAGCCAAGAAAGGTCCCCAAACACTGAAGCTTTCTTT	CASSQERSPNTEAFF
TRBV6-5	NA	many	TRBJ1-6	TGTGCCAGCAGTTCCGGGGAGGATAGGTCACCCCTCCACTTT	CASSSGEDRSPLHF
TRBV7-9	NA	many	TRBJ1-2	TGTGCCAGCAGCTCGCGAGGGGACTATGGCTACACCTTC	CASSSRGDYGYTF
TRBV30	NA	NA	TRBJ2-3	TGTGCCTGGAGGGGAGGGGGGAGCACAGATACGCAGTATTTT	CAWRGGGSTDTQYF
TRBV28	TRBD1	medium-sized	TRBJ1-6	TGTGCCAGCAGTTTAGGAGGGGGCAAGAGGTTGGATAATTCACCCCTCCACTTT	CASSLGGGKRLDNSPLHF
TRBV3-1	TRBD1	few	TRBJ1-5	TGTGCCAGCAGCCAAGGATTGGCAGGGGGAAATCAGCCCCAGCATTTT	CASSQGLAGGNQPQHF
TRBV6-6	NA	NA	TRBJ2-1	TGTGCCAGCAGGAACCCGGGTTCCCAGTTCTTC	CASRNPGSQFF
TRBV6-5	NA	medium-sized	TRBJ1-2	TGTGCCAGCAGTCCCGACAGCCCCTATGGCTACACCTTC	CASSPDSPYGYTF
TRBV20-1	NA	NA	TRBJ2-1	TGCAGTGCTAGGGCCAGGCCAGGGGGGACGAATGAGCAGTTCTTC	CSARARPGGTNEQFF
TRBV30	NA	many	TRBJ2-7	TGTGCCTGGAAGGCCAGCCGATCCTACGAGCAGTACTTC	CAWKASRSYEQYF
TRBV6-5	NA	NA	TRBJ1-1	TGTGCCAGCAGTACAGGGCGTAGCACTGAAGCTTTCTTT	CASSTGRSTEAFF
TRBV7-2	NA	NA	TRBJ2-1	TGTGCCAGCAGCTTAGGAGTAGACAATGAGCAGTTCTTC	CASSLGVDNEQFF
TRBV19	TRBD1	medium-sized	TRBJ1-6	TGTGCCAGTAGTACCGGACAGGGTTATAATTCACCCCTCCACTTT	CASSTGQGYNSPLHF
TRBV20-1	NA	few	TRBJ2-5	TGCAGTGCTGCTCGCCAAGCCTCCTTGGAGACCCAGTACTTC	CSAARQASLETQYF
TRBV9	NA	NA	TRBJ1-4	TGTGCCAGCAGCAGGACAAGTAGGGCCGCAACTAATGAAAAACTGTTTTTT	CASSRTSRAATNEKLFF
TRBV7-2	NA	medium-sized	TRBJ1-2	TGTGCCAGCAGCTTAGGGGCAGACTATGGCTACACCTTC	CASSLGADYGYTF
TRBV18	NA	NA	TRBJ2-2	TGTGCCAGCTCACCCGACCAGTTCGGGGAGCTGTTTTTT	CASSPDQFGELFF
TRBV20-1	TRBD1	medium-sized	TRBJ1-2	TGCAGTGTCACCATGCCTGGGACAGGGACCTATGGCTACACCTTC	CSVTMPGTGTYGYTF
TRBV30	NA	NA	TRBJ1-2	TGTGCCTGGGGGGACTATGACTACACCTTC	CAWGDYDYTF
TRBV2	NA	NA	TRBJ1-3	TGTGCCAGCAGTGTGCCCTTGGGGAGGGTTGGAAACACCATATATTTT	CASSVPLGRVGNTIYF
TRBV18	TRBD1	many	TRBJ2-7	TGTGCCAGCTCACCCGGGACAGGGCCCTACGAGCAGTACTTC	CASSPGTGPYEQYF
TRBV14	NA	medium-sized	TRBJ1-1	TGTGCCAGCAGCCAGTCAAGGAACACTGAAGCTTTCTTT	CASSQSRNTEAFF
TRBV6-6	TRBD2	NA	TRBJ2-3	TGTGCCAGCAGTTACATCCGGGGGGGGCATGATACGCAGTATTTT	CASSYIRGGHDTQYF
TRBV12-3/TRBV12-4	TRBD1	medium-sized	TRBJ1-2	TGTGCCAGCAGTTGGACAGGGGCTAACTATGGCTACACCTTC	CASSWTGANYGYTF
TRBV20-1	NA	NA	TRBJ2-1	TGCAGTGCTACCCTCAGGGGGAGGGGGGCCTACAATGAGCAGTTCTTC	CSATLRGRGAYNEQFF
TRBV28	NA	medium-sized	TRBJ1-2	TGTGCCAGCAGGGGGGGTTTCTATGGCTACACCTTC	CASRGGFYGYTF
TRBV10-3	NA	medium-sized	TRBJ2-7	TGTGCCATCAGTGGTCGGGTAGGGGCAGGCGAGCAGTACTTC	CAISGRVGAGEQYF
TRBV13	NA	medium-sized	TRBJ2-7	TGTGCCAGCAGCTTAAAAGACACCTTTAGAGAGCAGTACTTC	CASSLKDTFREQYF
TRBV5-4	NA	few	TRBJ1-1	TGTGCCAGCAGCTTGGGGGCGGGCATGAACACTGAAGCTTTCTTT	CASSLGAGMNTEAFF
TRBV6-5	NA	NA	TRBJ1-1	TGTGCCAGCAGTTACGGGGGGGGCGCGTCCACTGAAGCTTTCTTT	CASSYGGGASTEAFF
TRBV2	TRBD1	NA	TRBJ1-2	TGTGCCAGCAGTCCGACAGGGGTTTATGGCTACACCTTC	CASSPTGVYGYTF
TRBV10-3	NA	few	TRBJ1-1	TGTGCCACCAGGGGATACACTGAAGCTTTCTTT	CATRGYTEAFF
TRBV20-1	NA	NA	TRBJ1-1	TGCAGTGCCCGACAGGCCCACGGGAACACTGAAGCTTTCTTT	CSARQAHGNTEAFF
TRBV20-1	NA	medium-sized	TRBJ1-2	TGCAGTGCTGACCCAAGGAGGAACTATGGCTACACCTTC	CSADPRRNYGYTF
TRBV6-5	TRBD2	few	TRBJ2-3	TGTGCCAGCAGTTACTCGGGTAGCGGGGGCGCACATACGCAGTATTTT	CASSYSGSGGAHTQYF
TRBV12-3/TRBV12-4	NA	few	TRBJ2-7	TGTGCCAGCAGTAAGGACAGACCCTACGAGCAGTACTTC	CASSKDRPYEQYF
TRBV20-1	TRBD1	few	TRBJ1-2	TGCAGTGCTAGAGAGACCGGGACAGTGGTAAAGTTCACCTTC	CSARETGTVVKFTF
TRBV6-5	NA	medium-sized	TRBJ1-2	TGTGCCAGCAGCCGAGAGGTTAACTATGGCTACACCTTC	CASSREVNYGYTF
TRBV7-2	TRBD1	many	TRBJ2-7	TGTGCCAGCAGTTCGGACAGGGGTTCCTACGAGCAGTACTTC	CASSSDRGSYEQYF
TRBV7-9	NA	few	TRBJ2-1	TGTGCCAGCAGCTTGCAACGGGGGGCCCCAAGAGGCGAGCAGTTCTTC	CASSLQRGAPRGEQFF